One sample yielded the 25 T cell receptor beta chains listed below, sequenced in a study of control samples from healthy donors and cancer patients (dated by TCRdb to the early 2020s). Library preparation was by the immunoSEQ multiplex PCR assay. Held by TCRdb, this immuneACCESS table contains in-frame sequences only and omits some clones. Under half of the omission traces to an unresolved V gene where checked; the cause of the rest is unknown. Across this sample there are approximately 88,000 clones, with about 89% seen only once. The ten largest clonotypes hold nearly 0.95% of the sample. Sequenced: blood. The receptors derive from a woman aged 25 to 39 in good health.

The J gene is TRBJ1-2, the V gene TRBV5-1; maybe TRBD1 (5 bases). Per the germline V gene, CDR1 is SGHRS and CDR2 is YFSETQ. V was cut by 3 bases and J by 4 bases, with 10 bases left in between. This CDR3 region has 13 residues. The CDR3 bases are TGCGCCAGCAGCTCCGGGACGGTCTATGGCTACACCTTC. Its translation is CASSSGTVYGYTF.

The V call is TRBV7-2, the J call TRBJ2-7; D ambiguous. Looked up from germline, CDR1 is SGHTA and CDR2 is FQGNSA. The ends were cut back, 2 bases at V and 3 bases at J, with 11 bases in the middle. CDR3 size: 14 residues. CDR3 nucleotide sequence: TGTGCCAGCAGCTTAATGGGCCGGTTCTACGAGCAGTACTTC. Its translation is CASSLMGRFYEQYF.

J is TRBJ1-1 and V is TRBV5-1; D may be TRBD1 (5 bases). In germline, CDR1 is SGHRS, CDR2 YFSETQ. Trimming took off 4 bases at V and 0 bases at J, with 7 bases between the two ends. The CDR3 totals 13 residues. The CDR3 nucleotides read TGCGCCAGCAGCCTGGGGGTGAACACTGAAGCTTTCTTT. The encoded protein is CASSLGVNTEAFF.

V gene TRBV4-1 combines with J gene TRBJ1-3; possible D gene TRBD1, 6 bases. V shed 8 bases and J shed 3 bases, with 14 bases lying between them. Germline CDR1 and CDR2: MGHRA and YSYEKL. This CDR3 comprises 14 residues. In DNA form, the CDR3 reads TGCGCCAGCTGCGCTTCGGACAGTGGAAACACCATATATTTT. The encoded protein is CASCASDSGNTIYF.

The chain recombines TRBV19 with TRBJ2-1; TRBD1 or TRBD2 may be the D gene (5 bases each). Germline CDR1 and CDR2: LNHDA and SQIVND (reference sequence). This CDR3 comprises 23 residues. The V end lost 1 base, the J end lost 0 bases, and 31 bases lay between the germline ends. The CDR3 spells CASSIGGTHYLGDRRTSYNEQFF. For the CDR3, the DNA is TGTGCCAGTAGTATAGGGGGGACCCATTACCTAGGGGACCGGCGTACCTCCTACAATGAGCAGTTCTTC. Combining the CDR3 with reference TRBV19 and TRBJ2-1 gives the whole variable domain DGGITQSPKYLFRKEGQNVTLSCEQNLNHDAMYWYRQDPGQGLRLIYYSQIVNDFQKGDIAEGYSVSREKKESFPLTVTSAQKNPTAFYLCASSIGGTHYLGDRRTSYNEQFFGPGTRLTVL.

The rearrangement joins TRBV18 to TRBJ1-2; 9 bases agree with TRBD1. J gave up 5 bases and V 5 bases, and 6 bases lay outside the gene matches. In germline, CDR1 is KGHSH, CDR2 LQKENI. This CDR3 is 14 amino acids long. CDR3 region: CASSARQGEYGYTF. CDR3 coding DNA: TGTGCCAGCTCAGCCAGACAGGGGGAATATGGCTACACCTTC.

This chain uses TRBV12-5 with TRBJ2-5; the D call may be TRBD1 or TRBD2 (6 bases each). From germline, CDR1 is LGHNT and CDR2 FRNRAP. This CDR3 region has 15 residues. The ends were cut back, 6 bases at V and 4 bases at J, with 18 bases in the middle. For the CDR3, the DNA is TGTGCTAGTGGCCCAACAGGGAGGCATCGAGAGACCCAGTACTTC. It yields the protein CASGPTGRHRETQYF.

This sequence joins TRBV18 and TRBJ2-5; D unclear. CDR1 and CDR2 (germline): KGHSH, LQKENI. Trimming pared 3 bases from V and 5 bases from J, leaving 7 bases between. The CDR3 contains 12 residues. The CDR3 DNA sequence: TGTGCCAGCTCACCTCAGTTGGAGACCCAGTACTTC. It codes for CASSPQLETQYF.

The rearrangement joins TRBV6-1 to TRBJ1-5; D uncertain. The CDR3 contains 16 residues. Per germline, CDR1 MNHNS and CDR2 SASEGT. The V and J ends lost 4 bases and 0 bases respectively, with 13 bases between them. The CDR3 DNA sequence: TGTGCCAGCAGTGTGCAGAGCGGGCATAGCAATCAGCCCCAGCATTTT. It encodes CASSVQSGHSNQPQHF.

This chain's CDR3 is CASSPAGWSLDTQYF. CDR3 sequence (DNA): TGTGCCAGTAGCCCGGCGGGATGGTCCTTAGATACGCAGTATTTT. The chain couples TRBV19 to TRBJ2-3; weak D call: TRBD2 (6 bases). Trimming took off 6 bases at V and 5 bases at J, with 18 bases between the two ends. The CDR3 runs to 15 residues. The germline V gene has CDR1 LNHDA and CDR2 SQIVND (reference sequence).

The V and J genes are TRBV7-9 and TRBJ1-6, with 7 bases identical to TRBD1. The CDR3 covers 16 residues. The junction had 8 bases not matched to a gene; V was cut back by 2 bases and J by 7 bases. In germline, CDR1 is SEHNR, CDR2 FQNEAQ (reference sequence). DNA of the CDR3: TGTGCCAGCAGCTTATCCCGACAGGGTGGAAATTCACCCCTCCACTTT. Its protein is CASSLSRQGGNSPLHF.

V usage is TRBV6-1 and J usage is TRBJ2-4; a possible D gene is TRBD1 (5 bases). This CDR3 spans 15 amino acids. V was cut by 3 bases and J by 0 bases, with 9 bases left in between. Germline values: CDR1 MNHNS, CDR2 SASEGT. The CDR3 coding sequence is TGTGCCAGCAGTGATAAGGGGTTAGCCAAAAACATTCAGTACTTC. Its protein is CASSDKGLAKNIQYF.

The chain uses TRBV14 and TRBJ1-1; a weak D match, TRBD1 (6 bases). Looked up from germline, CDR1 is SGHDN and CDR2 is FVKESK. The CDR3 covers 14 residues. With 0 bases removed from V and 9 bases from J, the gap between germline ends came to 14 bases. In DNA, the CDR3 is TGTGCCAGCAGCCAAGACACGACAGGTTCCAAAGCTTTCTTT. It yields the protein CASSQDTTGSKAFF.

This chain connects TRBV24-1 to TRBJ1-5, with a tentative D call TRBD1 (6 bases). The CDR3 runs 15 residues. Trimming shortened V by 3 bases and J by 2 bases, and 10 bases separated the two germline ends. CDR1 and CDR2 (germline): KGHDR, SFDVKD. In DNA, the CDR3 is TGTGCCACCAGTGATCCGCGACAGGGCAATCAGCCCCAGCATTTT. Protein: CATSDPRQGNQPQHF.

This chain joins TRBV28 and TRBJ2-3; D is perhaps TRBD1 (5 bases). CDR1 and CDR2 from the germline V gene are MDHEN and SYDVKM. This CDR3 comprises 13 residues. V shed 5 bases and J shed 4 bases, with 10 bases lying between them. The CDR3 loop reads CASSPQGADTQYF. CDR3 in DNA: TGTGCCAGCAGTCCCCAAGGGGCAGATACGCAGTATTTT.

The V call is TRBV14, the J call TRBJ2-1; a possible D gene is TRBD2 (7 bases). Germline V gene data show CDR1 as SGHDN and CDR2 as FVKESK. V shed 0 bases and J shed 1 base, with 19 bases lying between them. The CDR3 loop spans 19 amino acids. CDR3 in amino acids: CASSQEGGGQGISYNEQFF. The CDR3 DNA is TGTGCCAGCAGCCAAGAAGGGGGGGGGCAGGGGATATCCTACAATGAGCAGTTCTTC.

This clone was seen only a few times. The V and J genes are TRBV5-1 and TRBJ2-2; the match to TRBD2 covers 8 bases. Germline assignment: CDR1 SGHRS and CDR2 YFSETQ. The CDR3 has 15 amino acids. Trimming removed 6 bases from V and 3 bases from J; junction bases left unmatched: 7. This CDR3 is CASKGAAGDTGELFF. CDR3 in DNA: TGCGCCAGCAAAGGTGCAGCGGGGGACACCGGGGAGCTGTTTTTT.

The genes are TRBV4-2 and TRBJ1-5; D remains ambiguous. This CDR3 contains 17 residues. The V gene's germline CDR1 is LGHNA and CDR2 YNFKEQ. The V and J ends lost 4 bases and 2 bases respectively, with 18 bases between them. The CDR3 bases are TGTGCCAGCAGCCCCGAGCAGAAGGTAAGGGGCAATCAGCCCCAGCATTTT. This codes for CASSPEQKVRGNQPQHF.

V and J are TRBV11-3 and TRBJ1-6; D gene uncertain. V was shortened by 0 bases and J by 9 bases, with 6 bases between the two germline ends. The CDR3 has 13 amino acids. Germline-derived CDR1 and CDR2 are SGHNT and YENEEA. CDR3 coding DNA: TGTGCCAGCAGCTTAGATCCCCGTTCACCCCTCCACTTT. This codes for CASSLDPRSPLHF. The variable domain in full, completed from reference TRBV11-3 and TRBJ1-6, reads EAGVVQSPRYKIIEKKQPVAFWCNPISGHNTLYWYLQNLGQGPELLIRYENEEAVDDSQLPKDRFSAERLKGVDSTLKIQPAELGDSAVYLCASSLDPRSPLHFGNGTRLTVT.

This clone was recorded only once. This sequence joins TRBV3-1 (or the pseudogene TRBV3-2) and TRBJ1-3, with D unclear. V gave up 6 bases and J gave up 0 bases, with 21 bases separating them. CDR1 and CDR2 (germline): LGHDT, YNNKEL (reference sequence). The CDR3 extends over 18 amino acids. The CDR3 nucleotides are TGTGCCAGCAGTCACCGCGGAAAACAGATTCGCTCTGGAAACACCATATATTTT. It encodes CASSHRGKQIRSGNTIYF.

V usage is TRBV9 and J usage is TRBJ2-6; 7 bases line up with TRBD1. Unmatched junction bases numbered 2, after V lost 0 bases and J lost 2 bases. Per germline, CDR1 SGDLS and CDR2 YYNGEE. The CDR3 consists of 16 residues. The CDR3 loop reads CASSVAGGPGANVLTF. CDR3 in DNA: TGTGCCAGCAGCGTAGCAGGGGGTCCTGGGGCCAACGTCCTGACTTTC. Drawing the rest from reference TRBV9 and TRBJ2-6, the complete variable domain is DSGVTQTPKHLITATGQRVTLRCSPRSGDLSVYWYQQSLDQGLQFLIQYYNGEERAKGNILERFSAQQFPDLHSELNLSSLELGDSALYFCASSVAGGPGANVLTFGAGSRLTVL.

The chain is built from TRBV11-2 and TRBJ2-7; tentative D call: TRBD1 (5 bases). CDR3 length equals 13 residues. The V end was cut by 5 bases, the J end by 4 bases, with 12 bases between. CDR1 is SGHAT and CDR2 is FQNNGV in the germline V gene. DNA for the CDR3: TGTGCCAGCAGCCTCTTGTCAGGGTACGAGCAGTACTTC. It encodes CASSLLSGYEQYF.

The V gene is TRBV11-3, the J gene TRBJ2-1; 7 positions agree with TRBD2. V shed 1 base and J 5 bases; nucleotides not matched to a gene: 2. Germline CDR1 reads SGHNT; CDR2 reads YENEEA. The CDR3 runs to 14 residues. CDR3 DNA sequence: TGTGCCAGCAGCTTAGGGCGGGGGAACAATGAGCAGTTCTTC. This encodes CASSLGRGNNEQFF.

The chain recombines TRBV19 with TRBJ1-2; TRBD1 matches 9 bases. V lost 2 bases, J lost 2 bases, and 12 bases stayed unmatched. The germline V gene encodes CDR1 LNHDA and CDR2 SQIVND (reference sequence). There are 18 residues in the CDR3. Here the CDR3 reads CASSILARLTGGNYGYTF. DNA for the CDR3: TGTGCCAGTAGTATATTAGCCCGTTTGACAGGGGGGAACTATGGCTACACCTTC.

The genes are TRBV4-1 and TRBJ1-1, with D uncertain. From germline, CDR1 is MGHRA and CDR2 YSYEKL. The CDR3 has 15 residues. With 0 bases removed from V and 2 bases from J, the gap between germline ends came to 10 bases. CDR3 in amino acids: CASSQEEQVNTEAFF. The CDR3 DNA follows: TGCGCCAGCAGCCAAGAGGAGCAGGTAAACACTGAAGCTTTCTTT.